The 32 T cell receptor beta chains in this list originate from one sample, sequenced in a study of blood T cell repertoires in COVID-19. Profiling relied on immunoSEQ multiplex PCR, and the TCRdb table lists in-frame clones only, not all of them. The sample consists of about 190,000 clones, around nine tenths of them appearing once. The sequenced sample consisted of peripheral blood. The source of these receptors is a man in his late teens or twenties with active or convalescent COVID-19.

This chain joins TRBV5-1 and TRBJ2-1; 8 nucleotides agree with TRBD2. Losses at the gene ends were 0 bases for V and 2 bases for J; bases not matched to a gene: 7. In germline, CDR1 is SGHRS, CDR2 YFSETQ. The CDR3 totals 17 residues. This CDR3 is CASSLGPAGVTYNEQFF. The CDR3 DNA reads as TGCGCCAGCAGCTTGGGTCCAGCGGGGGTGACCTACAATGAGCAGTTCTTC.

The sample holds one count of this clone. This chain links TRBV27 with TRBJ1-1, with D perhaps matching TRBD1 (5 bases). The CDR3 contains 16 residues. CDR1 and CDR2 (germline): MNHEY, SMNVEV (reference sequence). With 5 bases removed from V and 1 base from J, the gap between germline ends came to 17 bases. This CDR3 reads CASSHSGPPPNTEAFF. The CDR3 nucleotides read TGTGCCAGCAGTCATTCAGGGCCTCCCCCGAACACTGAAGCTTTCTTT.

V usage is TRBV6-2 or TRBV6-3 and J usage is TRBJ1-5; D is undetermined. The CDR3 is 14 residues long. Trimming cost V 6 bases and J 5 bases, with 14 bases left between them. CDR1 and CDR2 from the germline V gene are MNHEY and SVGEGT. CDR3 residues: CASSPGGSYQPQHF. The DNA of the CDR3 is TGTGCCAGCAGCCCGGGAGGTTCATATCAGCCCCAGCATTTT.

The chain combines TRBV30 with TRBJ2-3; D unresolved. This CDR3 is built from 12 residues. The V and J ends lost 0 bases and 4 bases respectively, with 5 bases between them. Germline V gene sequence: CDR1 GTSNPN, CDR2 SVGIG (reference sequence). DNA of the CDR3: TGTGCCTGGAGTGTACAAGCAGATACGCAGTATTTT. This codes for CAWSVQADTQYF. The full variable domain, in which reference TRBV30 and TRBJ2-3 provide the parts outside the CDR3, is SQTIHQWPATLVQPVGSPLSLECTVEGTSNPNLYWYRQAAGRGLQLLFYSVGIGQISSEVPQNLSASRPQDRQFILSSKKLLLSDSGFYLCAWSVQADTQYFGPGTRLTVL.

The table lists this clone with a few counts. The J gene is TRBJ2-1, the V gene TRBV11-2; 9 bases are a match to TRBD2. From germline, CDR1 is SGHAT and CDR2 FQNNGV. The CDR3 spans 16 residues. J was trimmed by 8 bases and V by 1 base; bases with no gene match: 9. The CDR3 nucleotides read TGTGCCAGCAGCTTAGCCATGGGCGGGGGGGCCGATGAGCAGTTCTTC. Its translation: CASSLAMGGGADEQFF.

The CDR3 loop is CASSLDPSGGGTGELFF. In DNA, the CDR3 is TGTGCCAGCAGCTTGGATCCTAGCGGGGGCGGCACCGGGGAGCTGTTTTTT. The rearrangement links TRBV5-5 to TRBJ2-2; 10 nucleotides line up with TRBD2. Germline CDR1 is SGHKS and CDR2 is YYEKEE (reference sequence). V dropped 0 bases and J dropped 4; count of bases not matched to a gene: 6. The CDR3 has 17 amino acids.

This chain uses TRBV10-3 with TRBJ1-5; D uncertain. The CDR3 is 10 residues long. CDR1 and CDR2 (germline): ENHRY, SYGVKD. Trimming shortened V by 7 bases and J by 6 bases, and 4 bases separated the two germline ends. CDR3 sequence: CAITGQPQHF. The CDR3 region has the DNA TGTGCCATCACGGGTCAGCCCCAGCATTTT.

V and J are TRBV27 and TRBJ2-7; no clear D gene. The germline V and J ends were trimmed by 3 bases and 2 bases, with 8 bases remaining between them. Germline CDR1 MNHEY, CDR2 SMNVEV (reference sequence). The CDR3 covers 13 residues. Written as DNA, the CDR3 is TGTGCCAGCAGTTTGCGGCTTACCTACGAGCAGTACTTC. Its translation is CASSLRLTYEQYF.

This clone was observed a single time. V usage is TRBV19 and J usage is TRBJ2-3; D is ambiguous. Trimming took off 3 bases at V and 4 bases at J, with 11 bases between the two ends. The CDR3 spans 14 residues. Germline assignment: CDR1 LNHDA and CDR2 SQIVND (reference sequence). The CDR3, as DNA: TGTGCCAGTAGTATTACGGCGACTTCAGATACGCAGTATTTT. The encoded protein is CASSITATSDTQYF.

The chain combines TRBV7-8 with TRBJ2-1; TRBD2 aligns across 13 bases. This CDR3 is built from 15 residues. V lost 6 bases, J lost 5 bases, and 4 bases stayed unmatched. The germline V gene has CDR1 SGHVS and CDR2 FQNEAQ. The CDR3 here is CASRLGLAGNNEQFF. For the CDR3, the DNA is TGTGCCAGCAGGTTGGGACTAGCGGGAAACAATGAGCAGTTCTTC.

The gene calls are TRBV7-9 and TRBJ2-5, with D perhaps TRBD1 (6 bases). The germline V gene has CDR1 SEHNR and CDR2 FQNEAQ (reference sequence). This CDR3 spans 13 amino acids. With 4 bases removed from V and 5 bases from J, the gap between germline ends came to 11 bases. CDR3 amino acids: CASSSGEWETQYF. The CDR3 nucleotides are TGTGCCAGCAGCTCAGGGGAGTGGGAGACCCAGTACTTC.

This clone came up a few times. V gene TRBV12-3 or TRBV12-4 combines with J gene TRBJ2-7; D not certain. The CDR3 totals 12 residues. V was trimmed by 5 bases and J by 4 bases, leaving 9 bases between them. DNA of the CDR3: TGTGCCAGCAGTCCCCTATTATACGAGCAGTACTTC. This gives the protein CASSPLLYEQYF.

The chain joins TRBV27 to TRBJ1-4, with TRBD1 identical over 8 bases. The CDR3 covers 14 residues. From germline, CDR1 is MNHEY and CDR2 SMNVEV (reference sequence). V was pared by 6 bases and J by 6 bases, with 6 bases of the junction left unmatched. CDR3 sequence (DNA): TGTGCCAGCAGGCCTGACAGGGGTGATGAAAAACTGTTTTTT. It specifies CASRPDRGDEKLFF.

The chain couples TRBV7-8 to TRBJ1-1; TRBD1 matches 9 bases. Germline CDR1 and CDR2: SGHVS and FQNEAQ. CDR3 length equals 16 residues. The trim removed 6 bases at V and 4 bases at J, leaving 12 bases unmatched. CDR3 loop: CASSSRTGDGVTEAFF. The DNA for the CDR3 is TGTGCCAGCAGTTCCCGGACAGGGGACGGGGTCACTGAAGCTTTCTTT.

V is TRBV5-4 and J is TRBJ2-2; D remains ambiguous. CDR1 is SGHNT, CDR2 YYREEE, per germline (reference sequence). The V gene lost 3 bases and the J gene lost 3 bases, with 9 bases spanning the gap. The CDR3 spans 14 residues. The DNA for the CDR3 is TGTGCCAGCAGCTCGATCACTGACACCGGGGAGCTGTTTTTT. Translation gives CASSSITDTGELFF.

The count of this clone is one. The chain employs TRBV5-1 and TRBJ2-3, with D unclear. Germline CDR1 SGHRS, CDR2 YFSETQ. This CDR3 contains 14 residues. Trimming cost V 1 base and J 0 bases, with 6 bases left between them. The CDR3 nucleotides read TGCGCCAGCAGCTTGTCACAGAGCACAGATACGCAGTATTTT. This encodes CASSLSQSTDTQYF.

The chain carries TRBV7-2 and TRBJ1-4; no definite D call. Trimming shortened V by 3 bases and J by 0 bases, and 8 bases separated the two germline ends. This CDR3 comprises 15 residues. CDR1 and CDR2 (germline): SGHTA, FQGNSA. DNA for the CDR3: TGTGCCAGCAGCTTTTTCGGTGCAACTAATGAAAAACTGTTTTTT. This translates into CASSFFGATNEKLFF.

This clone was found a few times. CDR3 protein: CASSPEPNREKLFF. CDR3 nucleotide sequence: TGTGCCAGCAGCCCTGAACCTAACCGGGAAAAACTGTTTTTT. The chain couples TRBV28 to TRBJ1-4; D unresolved. The germline V and J ends were trimmed by 6 bases and 8 bases, with 16 bases remaining between them. The CDR3 has 14 amino acids. CDR1 and CDR2 (germline): MDHEN, SYDVKM.

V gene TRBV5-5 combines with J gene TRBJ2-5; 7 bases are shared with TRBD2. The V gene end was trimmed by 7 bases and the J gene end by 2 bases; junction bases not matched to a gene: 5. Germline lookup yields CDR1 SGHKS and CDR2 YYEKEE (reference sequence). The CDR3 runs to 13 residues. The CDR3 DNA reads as TGTGCCAGCTTTCGCGGGGGTCAAGAGACCCAGTACTTC. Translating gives CASFRGGQETQYF.

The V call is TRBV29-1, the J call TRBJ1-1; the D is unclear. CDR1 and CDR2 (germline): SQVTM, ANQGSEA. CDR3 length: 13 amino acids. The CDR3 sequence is CVSKQALGTEAFF. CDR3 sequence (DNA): TGCGTCAGTAAGCAGGCCCTGGGCACTGAAGCTTTCTTT.

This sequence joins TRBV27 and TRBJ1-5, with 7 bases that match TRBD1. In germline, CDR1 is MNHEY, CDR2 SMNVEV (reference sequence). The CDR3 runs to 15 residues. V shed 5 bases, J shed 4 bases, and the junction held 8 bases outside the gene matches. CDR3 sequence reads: CASSPLDRLNQPQHF. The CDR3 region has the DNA TGTGCCAGCAGTCCTCTGGACAGGTTGAATCAGCCCCAGCATTTT.

The CDR3 DNA is TGTGCCACCGCGGCGGGAGGGGGGGACACTGAAGCTTTCTTT. The encoded protein is CATAAGGGDTEAFF. The V call is TRBV24-1, the J call TRBJ1-1; TRBD1 is a possible D gene (6 bases). The CDR3 contains 14 residues. Germline V gives CDR1 KGHDR, CDR2 SFDVKD. Trimming removed 9 bases at V and 3 bases at J, with 16 bases between.

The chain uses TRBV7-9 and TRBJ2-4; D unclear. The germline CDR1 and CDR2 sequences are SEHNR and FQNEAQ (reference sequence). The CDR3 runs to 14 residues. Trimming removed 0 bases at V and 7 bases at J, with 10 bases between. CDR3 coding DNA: TGTGCCAGCAGCTTAGCAGGTGACTTGAACATTCAGTACTTC. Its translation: CASSLAGDLNIQYF.

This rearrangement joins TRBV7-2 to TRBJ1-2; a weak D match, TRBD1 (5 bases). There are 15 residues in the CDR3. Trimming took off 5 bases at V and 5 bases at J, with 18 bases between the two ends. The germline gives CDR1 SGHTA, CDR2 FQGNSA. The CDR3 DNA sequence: TGTGCCAGCAGCCAGGTGCGGGACGGATTTTATGGCTACACCTTC. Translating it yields CASSQVRDGFYGYTF.

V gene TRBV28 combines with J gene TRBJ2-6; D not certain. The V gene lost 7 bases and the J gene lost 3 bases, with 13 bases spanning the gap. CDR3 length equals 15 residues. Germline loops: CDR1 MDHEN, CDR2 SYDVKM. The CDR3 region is CASTSPSVGANVLTF. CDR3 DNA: TGTGCCAGCACCAGCCCCAGCGTTGGGGCCAACGTCCTGACTTTC. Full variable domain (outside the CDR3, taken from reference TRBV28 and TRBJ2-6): DVKVTQSSRYLVKRTGEKVFLECVQDMDHENMFWYRQDPGLGLRLIYFSYDVKMKEKGDIPEGYSVSREKKERFSLILESASTNQTSMYLCASTSPSVGANVLTFGAGSRLTVL.

CDR3 residues: CASSVAPRVNTGELFF. In DNA form, the CDR3 reads TGTGCCAGCAGCGTAGCTCCCAGGGTAAACACCGGGGAGCTGTTTTTT. The chain employs TRBV9 and TRBJ2-2, with D possibly TRBD1 on 5 matching bases. The V end was cut by 0 bases, the J end by 2 bases, with 11 bases between. The CDR3 has 16 amino acids. Germline CDR1 is SGDLS and CDR2 is YYNGEE. The whole variable domain, filled in from reference TRBV9 and TRBJ2-2, reads DSGVTQTPKHLITATGQRVTLRCSPRSGDLSVYWYQQSLDQGLQFLIQYYNGEERAKGNILERFSAQQFPDLHSELNLSSLELGDSALYFCASSVAPRVNTGELFFGEGSRLTVL.

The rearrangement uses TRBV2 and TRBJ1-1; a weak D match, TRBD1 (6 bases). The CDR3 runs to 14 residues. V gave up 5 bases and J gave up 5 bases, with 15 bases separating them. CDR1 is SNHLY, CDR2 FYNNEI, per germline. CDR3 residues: CASSSRATGTEAFF. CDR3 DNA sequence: TGTGCCAGCAGTTCCCGAGCAACAGGGACTGAAGCTTTCTTT.

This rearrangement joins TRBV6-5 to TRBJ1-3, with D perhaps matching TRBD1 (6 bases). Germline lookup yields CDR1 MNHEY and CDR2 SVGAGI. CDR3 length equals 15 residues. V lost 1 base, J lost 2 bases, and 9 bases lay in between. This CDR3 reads CASSYWAGAGNTIYF. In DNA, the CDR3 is TGTGCCAGCAGTTACTGGGCAGGGGCTGGAAACACCATATATTTT.

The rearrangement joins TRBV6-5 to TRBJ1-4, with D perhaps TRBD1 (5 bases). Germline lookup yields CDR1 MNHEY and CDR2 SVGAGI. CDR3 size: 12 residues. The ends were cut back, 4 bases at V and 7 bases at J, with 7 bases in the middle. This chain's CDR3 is CASSWRGEKLFF. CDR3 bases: TGTGCCAGCAGTTGGAGGGGTGAAAAACTGTTTTTT.

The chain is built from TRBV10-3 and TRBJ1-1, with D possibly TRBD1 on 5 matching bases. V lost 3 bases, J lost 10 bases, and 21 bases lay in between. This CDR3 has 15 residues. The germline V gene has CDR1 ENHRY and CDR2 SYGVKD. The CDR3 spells CAISEMLTGGYGAFF. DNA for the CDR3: TGTGCCATCAGTGAAATGCTAACCGGGGGATATGGAGCTTTCTTT.

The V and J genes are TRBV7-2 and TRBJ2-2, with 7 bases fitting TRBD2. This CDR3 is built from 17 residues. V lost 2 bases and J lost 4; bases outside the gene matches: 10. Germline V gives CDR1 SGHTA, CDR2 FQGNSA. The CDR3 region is CASSLYGGRDVTGELFF. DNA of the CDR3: TGTGCCAGCAGCTTATACGGGGGGAGGGATGTCACCGGGGAGCTGTTTTTT.

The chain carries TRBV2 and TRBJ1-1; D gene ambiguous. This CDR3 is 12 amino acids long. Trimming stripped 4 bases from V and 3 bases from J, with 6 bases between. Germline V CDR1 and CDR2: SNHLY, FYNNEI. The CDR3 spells CASSAVYTEAFF. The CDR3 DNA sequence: TGTGCCAGCAGTGCTGTGTACACTGAAGCTTTCTTT.